The following is a T cell receptor (beta chain) sequence with its context. Its specificity is not known. Study conclusions and caveats: In terms of TCR gene usage, tumor memory CD4+ T cells clustered together with blood and lymph node memory CD4+ cells, as well as with lymph node naive CD4+ cells.

V was cut by 3 bases and J by 6 bases, with 12 bases left in between. The CDR3 consists of 14 residues. Full-length variable regions came from constant-region reverse primers plus semi-nested Nested Universal Primer A PCR. TCRdb fed the 5' RACE reads into MiXCR, producing one record per CDR3 protein. The sample shows about 42,000 distinct CDR3 sequences, about 30% of them seen only once. The rearrangement uses TRBV12-3 or TRBV12-4 and TRBJ2-1, with a weak D call TRBD1 (6 bases). The TCR was taken from a female donor with breast cancer. Sequencing was done on a sample of tumor-infiltrating memory CD4+ T cells sorted from the breast tumor. The subset: memory CD4+ T cells, CD4+CD45RO+CD25-. CDR3 bases: TGTGCCAGCAGTTTCTGGCAGGGGAGCAATGAGCAGTTCTTC. Amino acids: CASSFWQGSNEQFF.